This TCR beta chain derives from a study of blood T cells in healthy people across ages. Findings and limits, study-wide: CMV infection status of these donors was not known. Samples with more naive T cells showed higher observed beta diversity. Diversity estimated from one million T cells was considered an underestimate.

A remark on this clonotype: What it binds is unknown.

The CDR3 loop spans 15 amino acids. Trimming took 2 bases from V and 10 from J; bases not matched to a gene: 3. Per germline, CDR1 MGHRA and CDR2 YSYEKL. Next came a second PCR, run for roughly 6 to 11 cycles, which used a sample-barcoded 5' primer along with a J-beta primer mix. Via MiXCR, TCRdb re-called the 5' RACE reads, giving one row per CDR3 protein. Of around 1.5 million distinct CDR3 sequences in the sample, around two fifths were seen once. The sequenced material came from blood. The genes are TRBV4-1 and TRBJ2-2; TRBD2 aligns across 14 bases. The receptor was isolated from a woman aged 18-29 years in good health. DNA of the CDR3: TGCGCCAGCAGCCAACTGACTAGCGGGGGGGCGGAGCTGTTTTTT. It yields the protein CASSQLTSGGAELFF.